This T cell receptor (beta chain) is from a study of T cell changes during pregnancy in multiple sclerosis (dated by TCRdb to about 2019). Turning to the overall study: The study examined how the T cell repertoire changed over the course of pregnancy in women with multiple sclerosis.

Details on this clone: Its recognized antigen is unknown. No clone much larger than this one lies a single base away; base qualities are absent.

From V the trimming removes 5 bases and from J it removes 8 bases, while the gene matches leave 11 bases of the junction unaccounted for. From cysteine to phenylalanine, the CDR3 is 15 amino acids long. Left in the record is the CDR3 DNA by itself, 45 bases read in frame from the first base. Taken from the germline V gene, the CDR1 and CDR2 loops are SGHDN and FVKESK. Libraries were constructed by the immunoSEQ multiplex PCR assay. TCRdb's version of the immuneACCESS table is confined to in-frame rearrangements and falls short of the full clone set. An unresolved V gene accounts for under half of the shortfall where checked; the remainder is of unknown origin. The sample contains approximately 31,000 clones, about nine tenths of them found a single time. The ten largest clones represent around 4.5% of the sample.

The chain is made from TRBV14 and TRBJ1-5; the central 8 bases match TRBD1. The sequence came from a female donor with multiple sclerosis, enrolled in a pregnancy study. The sequencing here drew on CD8+ T cells from peripheral blood mononuclear cells, taken in the second trimester of pregnancy. The sequenced DNA is TGTGCCAGCAGCACCACTGACAGGGGAGTGGAGCCCCAGCATTTT. Its amino acids are CASSTTDRGVEPQHF.